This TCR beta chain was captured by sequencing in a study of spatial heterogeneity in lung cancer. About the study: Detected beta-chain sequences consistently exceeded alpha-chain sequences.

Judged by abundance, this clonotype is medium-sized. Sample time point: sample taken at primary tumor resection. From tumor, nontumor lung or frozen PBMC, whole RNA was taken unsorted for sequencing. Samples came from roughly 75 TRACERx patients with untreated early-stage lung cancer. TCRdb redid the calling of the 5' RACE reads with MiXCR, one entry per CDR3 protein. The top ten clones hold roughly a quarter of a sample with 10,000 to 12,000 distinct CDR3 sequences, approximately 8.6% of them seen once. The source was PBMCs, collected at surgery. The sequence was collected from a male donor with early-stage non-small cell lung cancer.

DNA of the CDR3: TGTGCCAGTAGTCCGGAAGGACAGGCTTTCACAGATACGCAGTATTTT. The encoded protein is CASSPEGQAFTDTQYF. V and J are TRBV19 and TRBJ2-3, with 7 bases lining up with TRBD1. The germline V gene has CDR1 LNHDA and CDR2 SQIVND (reference sequence). The CDR3 totals 16 residues. With 5 bases clipped from V and 2 bases from J, the junction kept 10 bases outside the gene matches.